The 16 T cell receptor beta chains below come from one sample, sequenced in a study of blood T cell repertoires in COVID-19. Assay: immunoSEQ multiplex PCR; the TCRdb copy retains only in-frame clones and omits some. The repertoire holds about 75,000 clones, with 60% to 85% as singletons. Sample: peripheral blood. The source of these receptors is a woman of 80 years or more with active or convalescent COVID-19.

The chain is built from TRBV7-2 and TRBJ1-1; no clear D gene. The CDR3 extends over 15 amino acids. Trimming removed 1 base at V and 1 base at J, with 10 bases between. Germline CDR1 SGHTA, CDR2 FQGNSA. The CDR3 spells CASSLVWASNTEAFF. CDR3 nucleotide sequence: TGTGCCAGCAGCTTAGTTTGGGCGTCGAACACTGAAGCTTTCTTT.

V is TRBV11-2 and J is TRBJ1-1; tentative D call: TRBD1 (6 bases). The CDR3 sequence is 16 residues long. Germline lookup yields CDR1 SGHAT and CDR2 FQNNGV. Deletions cut 1 base from V and 5 bases from J, with 17 bases between. The CDR3 DNA reads TGTGCCAGCAGCTTAGGGGCAGGGGCCGGTAGGACTGAAGCTTTCTTT. Its translation: CASSLGAGAGRTEAFF.

The gene calls are TRBV27 and TRBJ2-5; D is unresolved. V gave up 1 base and J gave up 5 bases, with 8 bases separating them. CDR1 MNHEY and CDR2 SMNVEV come from the germline V gene (reference sequence). There are 13 residues in the CDR3. The CDR3 spells CASSLWAAETQYF. CDR3 DNA sequence: TGTGCCAGCAGTTTATGGGCCGCGGAGACCCAGTACTTC.

This clone was detected only once. The chain employs TRBV5-5 and TRBJ2-3; 8 nucleotides match TRBD1. There are 15 residues in the CDR3. The germline V gene has CDR1 SGHKS and CDR2 YYEKEE (reference sequence). V lost 3 bases, J lost 3 bases, and 6 bases stayed unmatched. CDR3 bases: TGTGCCAGCAGCTCAGGGGGCCATGTGACAGATACGCAGTATTTT. It is translated as CASSSGGHVTDTQYF.

This clone was seen just once. This chain uses TRBV7-2 with TRBJ2-1; TRBD1 agrees at 9 bases. The junction had 11 bases not matched to a gene; V was cut back by 5 bases and J by 9 bases. Germline-derived CDR1 and CDR2 are SGHTA and FQGNSA. The CDR3 is 15 amino acids. The DNA for the CDR3 is TGTGCCAGCAGCACATGGACAGGGGTTCCAGGTGAGCAGTTCTTC. This encodes CASSTWTGVPGEQFF.

This chain connects TRBV2 to TRBJ2-1; 10 nucleotides match TRBD2. This CDR3 has 16 residues. Per the germline V gene, CDR1 is SNHLY and CDR2 is FYNNEI. V gave up 6 bases and J gave up 2 bases; unmatched junction bases: 7. The CDR3 loop is CASRSSGSPPYNEQFF. In DNA, the CDR3 is TGTGCCAGCAGATCTAGCGGGAGTCCCCCCTACAATGAGCAGTTCTTC.

The chain recombines TRBV5-6 with TRBJ1-5; D may be TRBD1 (6 bases). From germline, CDR1 is SGHDT and CDR2 YYEEEE. Trimming shortened V by 3 bases and J by 7 bases, and 17 bases separated the two germline ends. CDR3 size: 15 residues. The CDR3 region has the DNA TGTGCCAGCAGCTCAGCGGACAGCCGGCTCCAGCCCCAGCATTTT. This codes for CASSSADSRLQPQHF.

This clone was detected once. The chain is built from TRBV5-4 and TRBJ2-1, with D possibly matching TRBD1 (6 bases). Germline CDR1 reads SGHNT; CDR2 reads YYREEE (reference sequence). The CDR3 contains 13 residues. The V end lost 3 bases, the J end lost 6 bases, and 10 bases lay between the germline ends. CDR3 sequence reads: CASSSGQTNEQFF. In DNA, the CDR3 is TGTGCCAGCAGCTCCGGACAGACCAATGAGCAGTTCTTC.

This chain connects TRBV9 to TRBJ1-5; a possible D gene is TRBD1 (6 bases). This CDR3 has 12 residues. Trimming took 8 bases from V and 5 from J, leaving 11 bases between them. Germline CDR1 and CDR2: SGDLS and YYNGEE. The CDR3 loop is CARRQDDQPQHF. CDR3 nucleotide sequence: TGTGCCAGGAGACAGGACGATCAGCCCCAGCATTTT.

In its sample, this clone was seen a few times. The V call is TRBV19, the J call TRBJ1-5, with a weak D call TRBD1 (6 bases). V was shortened by 2 bases and J by 4 bases, with 12 bases between the two germline ends. The CDR3 has 15 residues. The germline CDR1 and CDR2 sequences are LNHDA and SQIVND (reference sequence). This CDR3 is CASSIMDRPNQPQHF. CDR3 nucleotide sequence: TGTGCCAGTAGTATAATGGACAGACCTAATCAGCCCCAGCATTTT. Together with reference TRBV19 and TRBJ1-5, the CDR3 gives the full variable domain: DGGITQSPKYLFRKEGQNVTLSCEQNLNHDAMYWYRQDPGQGLRLIYYSQIVNDFQKGDIAEGYSVSREKKESFPLTVTSAQKNPTAFYLCASSIMDRPNQPQHFGDGTRLSIL.

The gene calls are TRBV2 and TRBJ1-2; 9 bases agree with TRBD1. The germline V gene has CDR1 SNHLY and CDR2 FYNNEI. The CDR3 contains 14 residues. CDR3 loop: CASRRDREIDGYTF. The CDR3 DNA is TGTGCAAGTCGCCGGGACAGGGAAATTGATGGCTACACCTTC.

The chain couples TRBV18 to TRBJ1-5; D gene ambiguous. This CDR3 comprises 12 residues. Germline-derived CDR1 and CDR2 are KGHSH and LQKENI. V was trimmed by 6 bases and J by 6 bases, leaving 9 bases between them. Here the CDR3 DNA reads TGTGCCAGCTCCGCGTCGGGTCAGCCCCAGCATTTT. Translation gives CASSASGQPQHF.

The chain uses TRBV9 and TRBJ2-3, with 7 bases matching TRBD2. The CDR3 is 15 residues long. The V segment lost 3 bases and the J segment 4 bases; nucleotides outside the gene matches: 8. The germline V gene encodes CDR1 SGDLS and CDR2 YYNGEE. CDR3 coding DNA: TGTGCCAGCAGCGACGGGGGGAGTTTCTCAGATACGCAGTATTTT. Residues: CASSDGGSFSDTQYF.

V is TRBV5-1 and J is TRBJ2-3, with 11 bases that match TRBD1. Per germline, CDR1 SGHRS and CDR2 YFSETQ. J gave up 4 bases and V 4 bases, and 5 bases lay outside the gene matches. The CDR3 contains 15 residues. CDR3 sequence: CASSNPGQGADTQYF. The CDR3 bases are TGCGCCAGCAGCAACCCGGGACAGGGGGCAGATACGCAGTATTTT.

The chain combines TRBV2 with TRBJ2-1, with TRBD2 matching 10 bases. Germline V gene lookup returns CDR1 SNHLY and CDR2 FYNNEI. V shed 6 bases and J 6 bases; nucleotides not matched to a gene: 14. This CDR3 contains 17 residues. CDR3 amino acids: CASSLQSGRAGFNEQFF. Written as DNA, the CDR3 is TGTGCCAGCAGCCTCCAGAGCGGGAGGGCCGGGTTCAATGAGCAGTTCTTC.

CDR3 loop: CASKREIGHYEQYF. The CDR3 DNA sequence: TGTGCCAGCAAACGGGAGATCGGCCACTACGAGCAGTACTTC. This sequence joins TRBV3-1 (or the pseudogene TRBV3-2) and TRBJ2-7; D may be TRBD2 (6 bases). CDR1 is LGHDT, CDR2 YNNKEL, per germline (reference sequence). The CDR3 length is 14 residues. V lost 7 bases, J lost 3 bases, and 16 bases lay in between.